This entry lists 14 T cell receptor beta chains sequenced from one sample in a study of shared clonotypes between healthy human individuals. Naive CD8 populations comprised CD45RO-negative cells positively selected for CCR7, excluding terminally differentiated effector memory CD45RA+ cells. Produced via immunoSEQ multiplex PCR; TCRdb's table is partial and in-frame only. Among more than 2 million clones listed, approximately 94% were seen once. Sequencing was done on a sample of naive CD8+ T cells sorted from blood. These receptors all stem from a man aged 18 to 30 in good health.

The chain carries TRBV7-8 and TRBJ2-2; TRBD1 might be the D (6 bases). Trimming removed 2 bases from V and 4 bases from J, with 17 bases in between. The CDR3 has 17 amino acids. Per the germline V gene, CDR1 is SGHVS and CDR2 is FQNEAQ. CDR3 in amino acids: CASSLRETGTSTGELFF. The DNA of the CDR3 is TGTGCCAGCAGCTTACGTGAAACCGGGACAAGCACCGGGGAGCTGTTTTTT. Using reference TRBV7-8 and TRBJ2-2 for the parts outside the CDR3, the full variable domain is GAGVSQSPRYKVAKRGQDVALRCDPISGHVSLFWYQQALGQGPEFLTYFQNEAQLDKSGLPSDRFFAERPEGSVSTLKIQRTQQEDSAVYLCASSLRETGTSTGELFFGEGSRLTVL.

This chain links TRBV5-4 with TRBJ2-7; 10 nucleotides match TRBD2. Trimming at V came to 1 base and at J to 5 bases, leaving 0 bases not matched to a gene. The length of the CDR3 is 13 residues. Germline lookup yields CDR1 SGHNT and CDR2 YYREEE (reference sequence). In DNA, the CDR3 is TGTGCCAGCAGCTTGAGCGGGAGGGACGAGCAGTACTTC. Protein sequence: CASSLSGRDEQYF. Together with reference TRBV5-4 and TRBJ2-7, the CDR3 gives the full variable domain: ETGVTQSPTHLIKTRGQQVTLRCSSQSGHNTVSWYQQALGQGPQFIFQYYREEENGRGNFPPRFSGLQFPNYSSELNVNALELDDSALYLCASSLSGRDEQYFGPGTRLTVT.

About this clone: Relative to the germline gene, one junction end is altered; a read error may explain this. The V and J genes are TRBV7-6 and TRBJ2-7; D is undetermined. Germline lookup yields CDR1 SGHVS and CDR2 FNYEAQ. CDR3 length equals 15 residues. The CDR3 DNA follows: TGCGCCAGCAGCTTAGTAGGCCGGTACGGCTACGAGCAGTACTTC. This translates into CASSLVGRYGYEQYF.

V gene TRBV6-1 combines with J gene TRBJ2-7; the D gene could be TRBD1 or TRBD2 (5 bases each). V lost 2 bases and J lost 2, with 10 bases in between. The CDR3 consists of 14 residues. Germline lookup yields CDR1 MNHNS and CDR2 SASEGT. The CDR3 spells CASSEWGSPYEQYF. DNA of the CDR3: TGTGCCAGCAGTGAATGGGGGTCCCCCTACGAGCAGTACTTC.

This rearrangement joins TRBV27 to TRBJ2-5; 9 nucleotides line up with TRBD2. Germline loops: CDR1 MNHEY, CDR2 SMNVEV (reference sequence). Trimming removed 5 bases from V and 5 bases from J; junction bases left unmatched: 12. This CDR3 region has 16 residues. The CDR3 coding sequence is TGTGCCAGCAGTGGTAGCGGGGGCTACCCACGGGAGACCCAGTACTTC. It is translated as CASSGSGGYPRETQYF.

V and J are TRBV5-8 and TRBJ1-3; maybe TRBD1 (5 bases). The CDR3 is 16 residues long. The V end lost 3 bases, the J end lost 2 bases, and 15 bases lay between the germline ends. Looked up from germline, CDR1 is SGHTS and CDR2 is YDEGEE. This chain's CDR3 is CASSSFRESTGNTIYF. The CDR3 DNA sequence: TGTGCCAGCAGCTCCTTCAGGGAGTCGACTGGAAACACCATATATTTT. Complete variable domain (other parts from reference TRBV5-8 and TRBJ1-3): EAGVTQSPTHLIKTRGQQATLRCSPISGHTSVYWYQQALGLGLQFLLWYDEGEERNRGNFPPRFSGRQFPNYSSELNVNALELEDSALYLCASSSFRESTGNTIYFGEGSWLTVV.

V usage is TRBV10-2 and J usage is TRBJ2-2; tentative D call: TRBD1 (6 bases). CDR3 size: 15 residues. The V end was cut by 7 bases, the J end by 5 bases, with 17 bases between. Germline V gene data show CDR1 as WSHSY and CDR2 as SAAADI. CDR3 nucleotide sequence: TGCGCCAGCACCGAACCGGGACAAGGGACCGGGGAGCTGTTTTTT. Its translation is CASTEPGQGTGELFF.

This clone has only one observation. This rearrangement joins TRBV6-1 to TRBJ2-4; 7 positions match TRBD1. With V trimmed by 6 bases and J by 9 bases, 8 bases remained unmatched. The CDR3 consists of 13 residues. Germline values: CDR1 MNHNS, CDR2 SASEGT. The CDR3 loop reads CASREQGSSIQYF. CDR3 nucleotide sequence: TGTGCCAGCAGGGAACAGGGGTCGAGCATTCAGTACTTC.

The chain recombines TRBV10-2 with TRBJ2-3, with 7 bases identical to TRBD1. The length of the CDR3 is 16 residues. CDR1 and CDR2 (germline): WSHSY, SAAADI. J was trimmed by 1 base and V by 3 bases; bases with no gene match: 7. CDR3: CASSDLEGAGTDTQYF. For the CDR3, the DNA is TGCGCCAGCAGTGACCTAGAGGGGGCGGGCACAGATACGCAGTATTTT.

This chain links TRBV6-5 with TRBJ1-1; 9 bases map to TRBD1. V shed 5 bases and J 5 bases; nucleotides not matched to a gene: 9. Germline CDR1 is MNHEY and CDR2 is SVGAGI. The CDR3 sequence is 15 residues long. CDR3 loop: CASSTEQGAWTEAFF. CDR3 DNA: TGTGCCAGCAGTACAGAACAGGGGGCATGGACTGAAGCTTTCTTT.

This clone came up once. This rearrangement joins TRBV29-1 to TRBJ2-6; D not certain. The CDR3 contains 15 residues. Germline V lookup: CDR1 SQVTM, CDR2 ANQGSEA. V lost 5 bases to trimming and J lost 0 bases, with 11 bases between them. CDR3 sequence (DNA): TGCAGCGTTCCAGACACCTTCTCTGGGGCCAACGTCCTGACTTTC. Residues: CSVPDTFSGANVLTF.

DNA of the CDR3: TGTGCCAGCAGCTTAGTCAGCTTGAACACCGGGGAGCTGTTTTTT. The encoded protein is CASSLVSLNTGELFF. The chain employs TRBV11-2 and TRBJ2-2; D call uncertain. Trimming removed 1 base from V and 1 base from J, with 7 bases in between. CDR1 SGHAT and CDR2 FQNNGV come from the germline V gene. The CDR3 is 15 residues long.

The chain is built from TRBV7-8 and TRBJ2-6; the D is unclear. Deletions cut 2 bases from V and 0 bases from J, with 5 bases between. The CDR3 runs 15 residues. The germline CDR1 and CDR2 sequences are SGHVS and FQNEAQ. The DNA of the CDR3 is TGTGCCAGCAGCTTAACGGACTCTGGGGCCAACGTCCTGACTTTC. This sequence encodes CASSLTDSGANVLTF.

This clone was recorded once. The chain employs TRBV7-9 and TRBJ1-4, with TRBD1 as a possible D gene (6 bases). Trimming took off 5 bases at V and 8 bases at J, with 6 bases between the two ends. Germline CDR1 reads SEHNR; CDR2 reads FQNEAQ (reference sequence). The CDR3 contains 11 residues. The CDR3 is CASSGTEKLFF. The DNA for the CDR3 is TGTGCCAGCAGCGGGACAGAAAAACTGTTTTTT.